These 8 T cell receptor beta chains originate from one sample sequenced in a study of cytomegalovirus exposure and HLA in healthy donors. 13 Jbeta primers and 60 Vbeta primers were used for the PCR. The repertoire was sequenced with immunoSEQ multiplex PCR; TCRdb's copy has only in-frame clones and lacks some. The sample records some 130,000 clones, 80% being singletons. The sample comprised PBMCs. The receptors originated from a man aged 25-45 years in good health and CMV-seronegative.

The chain recombines TRBV28 with TRBJ1-4; D may be TRBD1 (6 bases). In germline, CDR1 is MDHEN, CDR2 SYDVKM. Trimming cost V 2 bases and J 8 bases, with 15 bases left between them. The CDR3 is 15 residues long. CDR3 nucleotides: TGTGCCAGCAGTTTAAGAGGGGGGGCTTGGGAAAAACTGTTTTTT. Translated, it gives CASSLRGGAWEKLFF.

The sample holds one count of this clone. The V gene is TRBV6-6, the J gene TRBJ1-3, with D perhaps matching TRBD1 (5 bases). V was shortened by 4 bases and J by 0 bases, with 13 bases between the two germline ends. CDR3 length: 16 amino acids. Germline V CDR1 and CDR2: MNHNY, SVGAGI (reference sequence). The CDR3 sequence: CASSSPGRGSGNTIYF. Here the CDR3 DNA reads TGTGCCAGCAGTTCCCCCGGGAGGGGCTCTGGAAACACCATATATTTT.

This clone was observed a few times. The gene calls are TRBV6-6 and TRBJ2-1; maybe TRBD1 (6 bases). Germline CDR1 reads MNHNY; CDR2 reads SVGAGI (reference sequence). Trimming took off 4 bases at V and 7 bases at J, with 8 bases between the two ends. The CDR3 spans 12 residues. This CDR3 is CASSSTGNEQFF. The CDR3 coding sequence is TGTGCCAGCAGTTCCACAGGGAATGAGCAGTTCTTC.

This chain connects TRBV9 to TRBJ1-1; 8 positions match TRBD1. The junction had 2 bases not matched to a gene; V was cut back by 0 bases and J by 10 bases. This CDR3 comprises 12 residues. In germline, CDR1 is SGDLS, CDR2 YYNGEE. Here the CDR3 DNA reads TGTGCCAGCAGCGTAGTACAGGGGGGAGCTTTCTTT. Residues: CASSVVQGGAFF.

The chain has TRBV11-3 and TRBJ2-2; no firm D call. Germline V lookup: CDR1 SGHNT, CDR2 YENEEA. The CDR3 runs 14 residues. Trimming cost V 5 bases and J 5 bases, with 12 bases left between them. CDR3 in amino acids: CASSPTAKTGELFF. CDR3 coding DNA: TGTGCCAGCAGCCCGACTGCTAAAACCGGGGAGCTGTTTTTT. The variable domain in full, completed from reference TRBV11-3 and TRBJ2-2, reads EAGVVQSPRYKIIEKKQPVAFWCNPISGHNTLYWYLQNLGQGPELLIRYENEEAVDDSQLPKDRFSAERLKGVDSTLKIQPAELGDSAVYLCASSPTAKTGELFFGEGSRLTVL.

A few counts support this clone. The chain is built from TRBV6-5 and TRBJ1-4; possible D gene TRBD1, 5 bases. This CDR3 contains 15 residues. V lost 1 base to trimming and J lost 8 bases, with 14 bases between them. CDR1 MNHEY and CDR2 SVGAGI come from the germline V gene. CDR3 bases: TGTGCCAGCAGTTACTATCCCGAGGACAAAGAAAAACTGTTTTTT. The encoded protein is CASSYYPEDKEKLFF.

V usage is TRBV27 and J usage is TRBJ2-4, with 10 bases lining up with TRBD2. Germline V gives CDR1 MNHEY, CDR2 SMNVEV (reference sequence). With 4 bases clipped from V and 4 bases from J, the junction kept 7 bases outside the gene matches. There are 16 residues in the CDR3. CDR3 coding DNA: TGTGCCAGCAGTTCCGCCACTAGCGGGACGAAAAACATTCAGTACTTC. The encoded protein is CASSSATSGTKNIQYF.

V usage is TRBV4-1 and J usage is TRBJ2-1, with 12 bases that match TRBD2. J lost 4 bases, V lost 6 bases, and 10 bases had no gene match. The germline gives CDR1 MGHRA, CDR2 YSYEKL. This CDR3 spans 17 amino acids. For the CDR3, the DNA is TGCGCCAGCAGGCGACTAGCGGGAGTGGTGGTTTACAATGAGCAGTTCTTC. As protein: CASRRLAGVVVYNEQFF.